This TCR beta chain stems from a study of cytomegalovirus exposure and HLA in healthy donors. Across the whole study: The study placed 80% to 85% of its roughly 410 genotyped donors in the Caucasian-associated ancestry cluster. Whole-study findings and limits: Sequencing artifact likely explains a cluster of highly shared sequence variants. A later analysis reportedly identified an Asian-associated ancestry cluster as carrying fewer N-insertions than the approximately 670-donor mean. The authors listed 164 TCR beta chains as cytomegalovirus-associated.

This clone occurred a few times. Its specificity is unknown. Germline CDR1 reads SGHVS; CDR2 reads FQNEAQ. Trimming stripped 3 bases from V and 4 bases from J, with 20 bases between. The CDR3 extends over 17 amino acids. Vbeta (60) and Jbeta (13) primers were used in the PCR. Some clones are missing from TCRdb's copy, which holds only in-frame ones; the method was immunoSEQ multiplex PCR. Here the sample spans 120,000 or so clones, less than 20% being singletons. This chain uses TRBV7-8 with TRBJ2-3, with D possibly matching TRBD2 (5 bases). The sequenced sample was PBMCs. This clonotype was obtained from a young woman in good health and CMV-seronegative. The CDR3 DNA follows: TGTGCCAGCAGCTTGGGCCTGCGGCTAGCTGCCGCAGATACGCAGTATTTT. This codes for CASSLGLRLAAADTQYF.